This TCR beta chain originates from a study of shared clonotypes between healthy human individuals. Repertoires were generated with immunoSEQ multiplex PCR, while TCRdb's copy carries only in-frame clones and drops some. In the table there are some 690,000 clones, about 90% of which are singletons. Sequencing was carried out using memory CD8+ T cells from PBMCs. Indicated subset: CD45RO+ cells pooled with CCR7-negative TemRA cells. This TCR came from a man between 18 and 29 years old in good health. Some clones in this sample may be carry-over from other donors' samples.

DNA for the CDR3: TGTGCCAGCAGGGGATCGGGACAGGGATGGAACACCGGGGAGCTGTTTTTT. Residues: CASRGSGQGWNTGELFF. The rearrangement uses TRBV11-2 and TRBJ2-2; 9 nucleotides agree with TRBD1. CDR3 length: 17 amino acids. The trim removed 6 bases at V and 1 base at J, leaving 9 bases unmatched. Germline V gene lookup returns CDR1 SGHAT and CDR2 FQNNGV.